Described below is a single T cell receptor (beta chain) sequence and its context. The sample holds a few counts of this clone. Its cognate antigen has yet to be identified. Base qualities are not at hand, and no much larger clone is one base apart. This entry comes from a study of blood T cell repertoires in COVID-19 (dated by TCRdb to between 2020 and 2021). Looking at the study overall: Samples covering the acute and convalescent phases of COVID-19 were provided by collaborators in the United States, Italy and Spain. Deeply sampled blood TCRbeta repertoires from subjects exposed to, actively infected with, or recovered from COVID-19 were included in the dataset. A freely available public database, intended as a resource for researchers studying the immune response to SARS-CoV-2, is where the repertoires were released. HLA class I and class II types, where available, came from metadata supplied by the sample provider rather than from assay-based typing. Nearly every sample came with metadata listing a de-identified subject ID, COVID-19 status, age in years and sex. The material from the prospective study consisted of cDNA or gDNA derived from T cells, B-cell-depleted T cells, or PBMCs. The samples were drawn from the first 160 participants of the ongoing ImmuneRACE study and from about 1,200 subjects provided by 6 global collaborators. General study outcomes and caveats: Clinical and demographic metadata were provided uncurated, with the amount varying by source and participant.

The germline V gene supplies CDR1 SGHVS and CDR2 FQNEAQ. V is cut by 4 bases and J by 3 bases, and the space between the germline ends is 12 bases. From its cysteine to its phenylalanine, the CDR3 spans 14 amino acids. Solely the CDR3 DNA is kept, with 42 bases framed from the first base. Samples from volunteer blood donors who had recovered from COVID-19 were contributed by a second Seattle source. Whole blood was collected in K2EDTA tubes by collaborating institutions according to the institutions' own protocols. For TCRbeta analysis, collaborators shipped samples as frozen whole blood, isolated PBMCs, or DNA extracted from either of those sample types. The immunoSEQ Assay, a bias-controlled multiplex PCR, was used to amplify TCRbeta CDR3 regions from genomic DNA. As for the original processing: The number of nucleated cells in each sample was estimated by amplification of reference gene primers within the assay. Sequence reads were collapsed and filtered to measure the absolute abundance of every unique TCRbeta CDR3 rearrangement. For each sample, productive Simpson clonality was calculated as the square root of Simpson's diversity index across productive rearrangements. Not all clones reach the TCRdb copy of this immuneACCESS table, which keeps in-frame sequences only. Checked studies attribute under half of the gap to unresolved V genes and leave the rest unexplained. For V, J and clone size, that table is used; D and trimming come from the DNA. Across this sample there are about 230,000 clones, with 75% to 85% seen only once. About 1.5% of the sample is held by the ten biggest clonotypes.

This clonotype was obtained from a woman between 40 and 55 years old who had recovered from COVID-19. Recombination connected TRBV7-8 to TRBJ2-5, with the D gene call left open. Sequenced input: peripheral blood. The DNA reads as follows: TGTGCCAGCAGCTCCGGGTCCTTGAAAGAGACCCAGTACTTC. Its protein product is CASSSGSLKETQYF.